This T cell receptor (beta chain) was sequenced in a study of cytomegalovirus exposure and HLA in healthy donors. General study results and limits: What TCR beta sequences reportedly achieved was accurate prediction of HLA-A and HLA-B alleles in most subjects.

PCR employed 60 Vbeta and 13 Jbeta primers. Assay used: immunoSEQ multiplex PCR; TCRdb lists only in-frame clones, some missing. The sample gives some 140,000 clones, around 77% of which show up once; 2% to 2.5% is in the top ten. As regards this clone: Its antigen is currently unknown.

Looked up from germline, CDR1 is MNHNS and CDR2 is SASEGT. J was trimmed by 0 bases and V by 2 bases; bases with no gene match: 15. This CDR3 has 21 residues. Sequenced input: PBMCs. This TCR derives from a man under 40 in good health and CMV-seronegative. V and J are TRBV6-1 and TRBJ2-4, with 11 positions matching TRBD2. CDR3 DNA sequence: TGTGCCAGCAGTGAATTGTTGGGGCTAGCGGGGGGAACACTAGCCAAAAACATTCAGTACTTC. Translated: CASSELLGLAGGTLAKNIQYF.